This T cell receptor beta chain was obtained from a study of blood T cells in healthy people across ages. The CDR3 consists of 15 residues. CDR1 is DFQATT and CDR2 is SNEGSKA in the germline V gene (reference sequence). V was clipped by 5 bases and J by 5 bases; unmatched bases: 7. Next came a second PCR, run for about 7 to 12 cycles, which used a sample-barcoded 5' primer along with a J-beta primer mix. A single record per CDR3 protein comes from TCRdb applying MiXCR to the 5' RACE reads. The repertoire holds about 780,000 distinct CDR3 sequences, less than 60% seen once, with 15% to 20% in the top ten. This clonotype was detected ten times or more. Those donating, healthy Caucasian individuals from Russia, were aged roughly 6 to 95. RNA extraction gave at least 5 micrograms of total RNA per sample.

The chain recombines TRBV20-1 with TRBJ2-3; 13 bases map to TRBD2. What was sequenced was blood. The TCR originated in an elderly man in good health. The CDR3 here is CSAGGLAGEEDTQYF. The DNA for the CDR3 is TGCAGTGCTGGAGGACTAGCGGGAGAAGAAGATACGCAGTATTTT.